The entry that follows covers one T cell receptor (beta chain) sequence. CDR1 is SGHAT and CDR2 is FQNNGV in the germline V gene. The CDR3 is 13 residues long. Trimming removed 6 bases from V and 3 bases from J, with 12 bases in between. The data are from a study of technical replicates of blood from a handful of donors. The assay was immunoSEQ multiplex PCR, and TCRdb's table has in-frame clones only and misses some. The table records about 53,000 clones, around 83% of them present only once. This chain connects TRBV11-2 to TRBJ2-7; D is perhaps TRBD1 (6 bases). Input material: PBMCs. The receptor's source is a human donor in good health. Some clones in this sample may be carry-over from other donors' samples. CDR3 in amino acids: CASSTGSYYEQYF. The CDR3 DNA reads as TGTGCCAGCAGTACAGGGAGCTACTACGAGCAGTACTTC.